This T cell receptor (beta chain) was recorded in a study of blood T cell repertoires in COVID-19. Study at large: The samples span acute and convalescent COVID-19 from the United States, Italy and Spain. PBMCs, B-cell-depleted T cells, or T cells provided the cDNA or gDNA that made up the material.

Deletions cut 0 bases from V and 4 bases from J, with 9 bases between. Germline V gene sequence: CDR1 LGHNA, CDR2 YNFKEQ. The CDR3 is 15 residues long. In the source study's methods: Quantification of nucleated cells was approximated via reference gene primer amplification. Assay used: immunoSEQ multiplex PCR; TCRdb lists only in-frame clones, some missing. V, J and clone size are taken as reported in that table, and D and trimming were inferred from the DNA itself. The sample contains some 99,000 clones, approximately 80% of which appear only once. Sequencing was performed on peripheral blood. The sequence derives from an elderly woman with active or convalescent COVID-19. The chain recombines TRBV4-2 with TRBJ2-2; D not certain. The CDR3 reads CASSQEFRVTGELFF. The CDR3 DNA sequence: TGTGCCAGCAGCCAAGAATTCCGGGTCACCGGGGAGCTGTTTTTT.